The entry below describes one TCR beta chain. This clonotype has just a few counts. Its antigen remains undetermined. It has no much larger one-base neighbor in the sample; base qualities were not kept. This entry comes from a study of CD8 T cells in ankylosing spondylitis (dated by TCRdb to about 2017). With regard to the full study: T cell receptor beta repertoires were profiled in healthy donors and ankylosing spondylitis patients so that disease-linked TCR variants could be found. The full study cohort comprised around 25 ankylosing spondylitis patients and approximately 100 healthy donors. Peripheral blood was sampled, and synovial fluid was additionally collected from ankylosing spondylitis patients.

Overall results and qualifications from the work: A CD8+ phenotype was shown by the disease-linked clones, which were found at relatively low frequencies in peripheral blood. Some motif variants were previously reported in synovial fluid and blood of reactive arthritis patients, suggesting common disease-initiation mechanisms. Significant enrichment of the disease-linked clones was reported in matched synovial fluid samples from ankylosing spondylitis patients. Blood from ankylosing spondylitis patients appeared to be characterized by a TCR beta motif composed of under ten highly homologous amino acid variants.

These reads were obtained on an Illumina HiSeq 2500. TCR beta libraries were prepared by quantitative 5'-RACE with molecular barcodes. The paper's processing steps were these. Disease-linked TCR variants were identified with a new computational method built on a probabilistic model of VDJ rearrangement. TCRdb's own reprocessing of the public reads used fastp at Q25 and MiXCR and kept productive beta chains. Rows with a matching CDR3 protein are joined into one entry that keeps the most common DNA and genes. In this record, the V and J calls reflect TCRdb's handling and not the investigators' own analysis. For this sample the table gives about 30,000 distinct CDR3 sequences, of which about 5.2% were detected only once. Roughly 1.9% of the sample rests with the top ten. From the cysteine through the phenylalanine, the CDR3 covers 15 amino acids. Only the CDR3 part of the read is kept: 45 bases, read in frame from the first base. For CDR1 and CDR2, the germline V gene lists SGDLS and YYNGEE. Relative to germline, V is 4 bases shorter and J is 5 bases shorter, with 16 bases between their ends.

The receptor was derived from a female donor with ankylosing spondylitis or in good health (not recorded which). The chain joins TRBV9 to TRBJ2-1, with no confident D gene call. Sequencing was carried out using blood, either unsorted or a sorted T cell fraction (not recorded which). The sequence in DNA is TGTGCCAGCAGCCCCAAAAGAGTGTCGGACAATGAGCAGTTCTTC. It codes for CASSPKRVSDNEQFF. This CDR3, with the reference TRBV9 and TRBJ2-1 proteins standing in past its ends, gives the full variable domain DSGVTQTPKHLITATGQRVTLRCSPRSGDLSVYWYQQSLDQGLQFLIQYYNGEERAKGNILERFSAQQFPDLHSELNLSSLELGDSALYFCASSPKRVSDNEQFFGPGTRLTVL.